The 3 T cell receptor beta chains listed next were all sequenced from one sample in a study of read filtering for tumor transcriptome and immune sequencing. This library used roughly 0.4 ug RNA and molecular barcoded adaptors spanning alpha/delta and beta/gamma chains. Via MiXCR, TCRdb re-called the reads, giving one row per CDR3 protein. The sample records approximately 23,000 distinct CDR3 sequences, 20% to 25% being singletons. Sequenced: a population of CD138-negative cells sorted from bone marrow. These receptors were taken from a donor aged 40 or older with multiple myeloma.

In this sample, this clonotype turned up many times. The rearrangement joins TRBV2 to TRBJ2-7, with D unresolved. From germline, CDR1 is SNHLY and CDR2 FYNNEI. The V and J ends lost 2 bases and 3 bases respectively, with 11 bases between them. CDR3 length: 14 residues. CDR3 coding DNA: TGTGCCAGCAGTGAAAGTGGTGGTATCTACGAGCAGTACTTC. Translated: CASSESGGIYEQYF.

Many counts were recorded for this clonotype. The V gene is TRBV5-1, the J gene TRBJ2-5; 7 bases are shared with TRBD1. The V segment lost 7 bases and the J segment 2 bases; nucleotides outside the gene matches: 5. The germline gives CDR1 SGHRS, CDR2 YFSETQ. This CDR3 is built from 13 residues. DNA of the CDR3: TGCGCCAGCGGGGGACAGCCTCAAGAGACCCAGTACTTC. Translating gives CASGGQPQETQYF.

Of note for this clonotype: One base away lies a much larger clone, so this may be a sequencing read error. The V gene is TRBV7-9, the J gene TRBJ2-5; D may be TRBD1 (7 bases). The CDR3 has 14 residues. The V end lost 5 bases, the J end lost 13 bases, and 23 bases lay between the germline ends. The germline V gene encodes CDR1 SEHNR and CDR2 FQNEAQ (reference sequence). In nucleotides, the CDR3 is TGTGCCAGCAGCCAGGGGGGCCGAGCGGCAGGTTTGTACTTC. Translated: CASSQGGRAAGLYF.